The rows below give T cell receptor beta chains drawn from one sample of a study of immune cell composition in non-small cell lung cancer. Clones were read by immunoSEQ multiplex PCR, and TCRdb kept only the in-frame ones, dropping some. The data show 14,000 or so clones, 81% seen once. The material sequenced was lung tumor tissue. The source of these receptors is a human donor with non-small cell lung cancer. The CDR3 runs from the conserved cysteine through the conserved F or W. The D gene is left open where the match is weak. Only part of the rows carry a size: once, few, many, or a class if the clone is expanded.

cdr3_aa | cdr3_nt | clone_size | j_call | v_call | d_call
CASSETTSGSGGKNIQYF | TGCGCCAGCAGTGAGACGACTAGCGGGAGCGGGGGCAAAAACATTCAGTACTTC | NA | TRBJ2-4 | TRBV10-2 | TRBD2
CASSVTPGGTEAFF | TGTGCCAGCAGCGTAACCCCAGGGGGCACTGAAGCTTTCTTT | NA | TRBJ1-1 | TRBV9 | TRBD1
CASSLGFVGRLGEQYF | TGTGCCAGCAGCTTAGGGTTTGTGGGACGCCTGGGGGAGCAGTACTTC | few | TRBJ2-7 | TRBV7-2 | NA
CASSLSPPGQGASEQYF | TGTGCCAGCAGTCTAAGTCCCCCGGGACAGGGGGCCAGCGAGCAGTACTTC | NA | TRBJ2-7 | TRBV2 | TRBD1
CVASTVGRGNSYEQYF | TGTGTCGCAAGCACGGTGGGCAGGGGAAACTCCTACGAGCAGTACTTC | NA | TRBJ2-7 | TRBV28 | NA
CASSARTGFGETQYF | TGTGCCAGCAGTGCCCGGACAGGGTTCGGGGAGACCCAGTACTTC | NA | TRBJ2-5 | TRBV25-1 | TRBD1
CASSLSYGNTEAFF | TGCGCCAGCAGCTTGAGCTACGGGAACACTGAAGCTTTCTTT | few | TRBJ1-1 | TRBV5-1 | NA
CASNLDRGLYNEQFF | TGTGCCAGCAACCTGGACAGGGGGCTATACAATGAGCAGTTCTTC | NA | TRBJ2-1 | TRBV28 | TRBD1
CASTREGQTNTEAFF | TGCGCCAGCACAAGAGAAGGACAGACAAACACTGAAGCTTTCTTT | NA | TRBJ1-1 | TRBV5-1 | NA
CASSLVHRDYEQYF | TGTGCCAGCAGTTTAGTGCACAGAGACTACGAGCAGTACTTC | NA | TRBJ2-7 | TRBV27 | NA
CASSFRFSGSDRVNF | TGTGCCAGCAGCTTTAGATTTAGCGGGAGTGACCGAGTCAACTTC | NA | TRBJ2-5 | TRBV7-2 | TRBD2
CASSHRDRVSDTQYF | TGTGCCAGCAGCCACCGGGACAGGGTGTCAGATACGCAGTATTTT | NA | TRBJ2-3 | TRBV13 | TRBD1
CASSFPGGNQPQHF | TGTGCCAGCAGCTTCCCGGGGGGCAATCAGCCCCAGCATTTT | NA | TRBJ1-5 | TRBV5-8 | NA
CASSPGTSGISYEQYF | TGTGCCAGCAGCCCGGGGACTAGCGGGATCTCCTACGAGCAGTACTTC | NA | TRBJ2-7 | TRBV7-9 | TRBD2
CASSLGSGQETQYF | TGCGCCAGCAGCTTGGGTAGCGGTCAAGAGACCCAGTACTTC | NA | TRBJ2-5 | TRBV5-1 | NA
CASSDGGIYNEQFF | TGTGCCAGCAGTGACGGGGGAATTTACAATGAGCAGTTCTTC | NA | TRBJ2-1 | TRBV2 | NA
CASSQGLAGETQYF | TGTGCCAGCAGCCAGGGACTAGCTGGGGAGACCCAGTACTTC | NA | TRBJ2-5 | TRBV11-2 | TRBD2
CASSEEISNQPQHF | TGTGCCAGCAGTGAAGAGATTAGCAATCAGCCCCAGCATTTT | NA | TRBJ1-5 | TRBV6-4 | NA
CASSLDPQNYGYTF | TGTGCCAGCAGCTTAGATCCGCAAAACTATGGCTACACCTTC | few | TRBJ1-2 | TRBV7-6 | NA
CASSPGTSGPSYEQYF | TGTGCCAGCAGCCCTGGGACTAGCGGGCCCTCCTACGAGCAGTACTTC | NA | TRBJ2-7 | TRBV11-3 | TRBD2
CAWSDGSGTDTQYF | TGTGCCTGGAGTGACGGGAGTGGGACAGATACGCAGTATTTT | NA | TRBJ2-3 | TRBV30 | NA
CASSPRGRGRSGELFF | TGTGCCAGTAGTCCCCGGGGCAGGGGGCGCTCCGGGGAGCTGTTTTTT | once | TRBJ2-2 | TRBV19 | TRBD1
CATSRNGGSGETQYF | TGTGCCACCAGCAGAAACGGCGGATCGGGAGAGACCCAGTACTTC | NA | TRBJ2-5 | TRBV15 | NA
CASSFDGLPEQYF | TGTGCCAGCAGTTTTGACGGCCTACCCGAGCAGTACTTC | NA | TRBJ2-7 | TRBV7-9 | NA
CASSFRGGPSGRARELFF | TGTGCCAGCAGCTTTAGAGGGGGCCCTAGCGGGAGGGCCCGGGAGCTGTTTTTT | NA | TRBJ2-2 | TRBV7-9 | TRBD2
CASRPGLDLPNEQFF | TGTGCCAGCAGACCCGGACTAGACTTGCCGAATGAGCAGTTCTTC | NA | TRBJ2-1 | TRBV5-4 | TRBD2
CASSELGRGPNYGYTF | TGCGCCAGCAGTGAGCTCGGGAGGGGACCCAACTATGGCTACACCTTC | few | TRBJ1-2 | TRBV10-1 | NA
CASSSPSGTSGYEQYF | TGTGCCAGCAGTTCCCCTTCCGGGACTAGCGGATACGAGCAGTACTTC | NA | TRBJ2-7 | TRBV27 | TRBD2
CASSPRALSYNEQFF | TGTGCCAGCAGCCCTAGAGCACTCTCCTACAATGAGCAGTTCTTC | NA | TRBJ2-1 | TRBV7-2 | NA
CASSPPFVSYTF | TGTGCCAGCAGTCCCCCATTTGTGAGCTACACCTTC | NA | TRBJ1-2 | TRBV28 | NA
CASSYLRASGSNEQFF | TGTGCCAGCAGTTACTTGAGGGCTAGCGGGAGCAATGAGCAGTTCTTC | NA | TRBJ2-1 | TRBV6-5 | TRBD2
CASSQVVQETQYF | TGTGCCAGCAGCCAAGTTGTCCAAGAGACCCAGTACTTC | NA | TRBJ2-5 | TRBV4-2 | NA
CASSFAGWNTEAFF | TGTGCCAGCAGTTTCGCGGGGTGGAACACTGAAGCTTTCTTT | few | TRBJ1-1 | TRBV28 | NA
CSASPVGEQFF | TGCAGTGCTAGCCCAGTTGGTGAGCAGTTCTTC | NA | TRBJ2-1 | TRBV20-1 | NA
CASRTGGWAGELFF | TGCGCCAGTCGAACAGGGGGCTGGGCCGGGGAGCTGTTTTTT | NA | TRBJ2-2 | TRBV10-2 | TRBD1
CASSLDRVYGNTIYF | TGTGCCAGCAGCCTCGACAGGGTATATGGAAACACCATATATTTT | NA | TRBJ1-3 | TRBV28 | TRBD1
CASSELQGMRNEQFF | TGTGCCAGCAGCGAGCTACAGGGAATGAGAAATGAGCAGTTCTTC | NA | TRBJ2-1 | TRBV9 | NA
CASSSTGGGPSGNNEQFF | TGTGCCAGCAGCTCCACGGGGGGTGGGCCTAGCGGAAACAATGAGCAGTTCTTC | NA | TRBJ2-1 | TRBV7-9 | TRBD2
CASSPGTSGRGTANEQYF | TGTGCCAGCAGCCCGGGGACTAGCGGGAGGGGGACGGCGAACGAGCAGTACTTC | NA | TRBJ2-7 | TRBV7-8 | TRBD2
CASSRGLRGGRSQETQYF | TGTGCCAGCAGCCGTGGGCTAAGGGGCGGGAGGTCTCAAGAGACCCAGTACTTC | NA | TRBJ2-5 | TRBV7-2 | TRBD2